This entry lists 29 T cell receptor beta chains sequenced from one sample in a study of blood T cell repertoires in COVID-19. Clones were read by immunoSEQ multiplex PCR, and TCRdb kept only the in-frame ones, dropping some. Of 190,000 or so clones listed, about 90% are singletons. Sequenced sample: peripheral blood. The receptors were sampled from a man in his fifties or sixties with acute or convalescent COVID-19.

There are a few counts of this clone. This chain uses TRBV9 with TRBJ2-7; D is possibly TRBD1 (6 bases). This CDR3 is 14 amino acids long. Trimming stripped 4 bases from V and 7 bases from J, with 18 bases between. CDR1 is SGDLS, CDR2 YYNGEE, per germline. CDR3 in amino acids: CASSPGQRGSEQYV. The CDR3, as DNA: TGTGCCAGCAGCCCCGGACAGCGAGGGAGTGAGCAGTACGTC.

This rearrangement joins TRBV3-1 (or the pseudogene TRBV3-2) to TRBJ2-6; 8 bases are a match to TRBD1. The CDR3 has 19 residues. From germline, CDR1 is LGHDT and CDR2 YNNKEL (reference sequence). Trimming at V came to 0 bases and at J to 2 bases, leaving 9 bases not matched to a gene. Here the CDR3 DNA reads TGTGCCAGCAGCCAAGAAGGCCGGCAGGGGGCGCCTGGGGCCAACGTCCTGACTTTC. Encoded protein: CASSQEGRQGAPGANVLTF.

V gene TRBV7-8 combines with J gene TRBJ1-3, with D possibly matching TRBD1 (6 bases). Deletions cut 1 base from V and 4 bases from J, with 17 bases between. Germline V gene data show CDR1 as SGHVS and CDR2 as FQNEAQ. The CDR3 sequence is 17 residues long. In DNA, the CDR3 is TGTGCCAGCAGCTTAGTAGGACAGCCTCTAGCCGGAAACACCATATATTTT. This sequence encodes CASSLVGQPLAGNTIYF.

The V call is TRBV7-2, the J call TRBJ2-1, with 8 bases that match TRBD1. This CDR3 is built from 15 residues. Germline V gives CDR1 SGHTA, CDR2 FQGNSA. The V and J ends lost 5 bases and 4 bases, in that order; junction bases with no gene match: 7. Written as DNA, the CDR3 is TGTGCCAGCAGCCCGAGGACAGGGTCGTACAATGAGCAGTTCTTC. It translates to CASSPRTGSYNEQFF. Drawing the rest from reference TRBV7-2 and TRBJ2-1, the complete variable domain is GAGVSQSPSNKVTEKGKDVELRCDPISGHTALYWYRQSLGQGLEFLIYFQGNSAPDKSGLPSDRFSAERTGGSVSTLTIQRTQQEDSAVYLCASSPRTGSYNEQFFGPGTRLTVL.

This chain uses TRBV4-1 with TRBJ1-6; D not resolved. This CDR3 is 13 amino acids long. Trimming removed 6 bases from V and 7 bases from J, with 10 bases in between. The germline gives CDR1 MGHRA, CDR2 YSYEKL. CDR3 nucleotides: TGCGCCAGCAGTGGGCAGTTAAATTCACCCCTCCACTTT. Amino acids: CASSGQLNSPLHF.

The CDR3 is CSVKLAWGASLGKNIQYF. CDR3 in DNA: TGCAGCGTTAAACTAGCGTGGGGAGCCTCCCTAGGCAAAAACATTCAGTACTTC. The rearrangement uses TRBV29-1 and TRBJ2-4; 7 nucleotides line up with TRBD2. The CDR3 runs to 18 residues. Losses at the gene ends were 5 bases for V and 3 bases for J; bases not matched to a gene: 19. The germline V gene encodes CDR1 SQVTM and CDR2 ANQGSEA.

This clone was seen only a few times. The same CDR3 is also encoded by other DNA sequences in this sample. The gene calls are TRBV7-2 and TRBJ2-2; possible D gene TRBD2, 5 bases. This CDR3 has 14 amino acids. The V gene's germline CDR1 is SGHTA and CDR2 FQGNSA. Trimming removed 5 bases at V and 4 bases at J, with 11 bases between. The CDR3 coding sequence is TGTGCCAGCAGCCCGGGCGGGTCCACCGGGGAGCTGTTTTTT. Its protein is CASSPGGSTGELFF.

The V gene is TRBV3-1 (or the pseudogene TRBV3-2), the J gene TRBJ1-1; tentatively, D is TRBD1 (5 bases). CDR1 LGHDT and CDR2 YNNKEL come from the germline V gene (reference sequence). The CDR3 runs to 14 residues. Trimming cost V 3 bases and J 5 bases, with 13 bases left between them. CDR3 DNA: TGTGCCAGCAGCCAGCCAGGGCGGGGGACTGAAGCTTTCTTT. Its protein product is CASSQPGRGTEAFF.

This sequence joins TRBV5-5 and TRBJ2-2, with D possibly being TRBD1 (6 bases). V lost 2 bases and J lost 2, with 10 bases in between. The CDR3 is made up of 15 amino acids. Germline CDR1 and CDR2: SGHKS and YYEKEE (reference sequence). This CDR3 is CASSFWGLNTGELFF. The CDR3 DNA sequence: TGTGCCAGCAGCTTTTGGGGGCTTAACACCGGGGAGCTGTTTTTT.

This clone was found once. The J gene is TRBJ2-1, the V gene TRBV21-1; TRBD2 is the table's D call, not checked against the DNA. TRBV21-1 is recorded as a pseudogene. The CDR3 contains 22 residues. DNA for the CDR3: TGTGCCAGCCTTACCTTTACTTTGGGACTAGCACCAAAAAACAGCTCCTACAATGAGCAGTTCTTC. Encoded protein: CASLTFTLGLAPKNSSYNEQFF.

The V call is TRBV19, the J call TRBJ1-5; no clear D. V was cut by 9 bases and J by 4 bases, with 4 bases left in between. The germline gives CDR1 LNHDA, CDR2 SQIVND (reference sequence). CDR3 size: 10 residues. In DNA form, the CDR3 reads TGTGCCAGGAGGAATCAGCCCCAGCATTTT. Protein: CARRNQPQHF.

V gene TRBV4-3 combines with J gene TRBJ2-3, with a tentative D call TRBD2 (5 bases). Germline-derived CDR1 and CDR2 are LGHNA and YSLEER. There are 13 residues in the CDR3. Trimming pared 3 bases from V and 1 base from J, leaving 5 bases between. CDR3 amino acids: CASSHSGTDTQYF. CDR3 DNA sequence: TGCGCCAGCAGCCATAGCGGCACAGATACGCAGTATTTT.

The chain links TRBV7-3 to TRBJ2-3, with 10 bases matching TRBD2. V trimming: 2 bases; J trimming: 3 bases; junction bases outside the gene matches: 8. Germline assignment: CDR1 SGHTA and CDR2 FQGTGA. CDR3 size: 17 residues. CDR3 amino acids: CASSLGLAGVKTDTQYF. The CDR3 nucleotides read TGTGCCAGCAGCTTAGGGCTAGCGGGAGTAAAGACAGATACGCAGTATTTT.

CDR3 nucleotides: TGTGCCAGTCGTGAAGGGACAGGGGGTCATCAGCCCCAGCATTTT. Amino acids: CASREGTGGHQPQHF. The V and J genes are TRBV19 and TRBJ1-5, with 11 bases that match TRBD1. The length of the CDR3 is 15 residues. The V gene end was trimmed by 8 bases and the J gene end by 5 bases; junction bases not matched to a gene: 8. Germline V lookup: CDR1 LNHDA, CDR2 SQIVND (reference sequence). The full variable domain, with the rest looked up from reference TRBV19 and TRBJ1-5, is DGGITQSPKYLFRKEGQNVTLSCEQNLNHDAMYWYRQDPGQGLRLIYYSQIVNDFQKGDIAEGYSVSREKKESFPLTVTSAQKNPTAFYLCASREGTGGHQPQHFGDGTRLSIL.

This chain joins TRBV27 and TRBJ2-2; D ambiguous. Trimming shortened V by 7 bases and J by 7 bases, and 16 bases separated the two germline ends. Per germline, CDR1 MNHEY and CDR2 SMNVEV (reference sequence). CDR3 size: 14 residues. The CDR3 bases are TGTGCCAGCACCCCCCGGCAGAAGCGCGGGGAGCTGTTTTTT. As protein: CASTPRQKRGELFF.

This clone was recorded once. This chain connects TRBV28 to TRBJ2-1, with TRBD1 matching over 7 bases. This CDR3 has 16 residues. J lost 8 bases, V lost 3 bases, and 13 bases had no gene match. The germline V gene encodes CDR1 MDHEN and CDR2 SYDVKM. CDR3 loop: CASSFYRQGRKDEQFF. CDR3 nucleotides: TGTGCCAGCAGTTTTTACCGACAGGGTAGGAAGGATGAGCAGTTCTTC.

The chain combines TRBV27 with TRBJ2-3; TRBD2 matches 10 bases. There are 17 residues in the CDR3. Germline V gene data show CDR1 as MNHEY and CDR2 as SMNVEV (reference sequence). After removal of 1 base from V and 3 bases from J, the junction contained 7 bases not matched to a gene. CDR3 nucleotides: TGTGCCAGCAGTTTATTACTAGCGGGATTAAGGACAGATACGCAGTATTTT. Translation: CASSLLLAGLRTDTQYF.

V and J are TRBV7-9 and TRBJ2-5; TRBD1 matches 8 bases. There are 15 residues in the CDR3. V was clipped by 2 bases and J by 1 base; unmatched bases: 3. The V gene's germline CDR1 is SEHNR and CDR2 FQNEAQ (reference sequence). The CDR3 loop is CASSLTTGVQETQYF. The CDR3 bases are TGTGCCAGCAGCTTAACGACAGGGGTCCAAGAGACCCAGTACTTC.

The chain has TRBV3-1 (or the pseudogene TRBV3-2) and TRBJ2-2; D is unresolved. From germline, CDR1 is LGHDT and CDR2 YNNKEL (reference sequence). This CDR3 contains 14 residues. V was clipped by 3 bases and J by 3 bases, with 8 bases between them. As DNA, the CDR3 is TGTGCCAGCAGCCATGGCAGATACACCGGGGAGCTGTTTTTT. Its protein is CASSHGRYTGELFF.

CDR3 sequence (DNA): TGTGCCACCCCGGGACACCCGAACACCGGGGAGCTGTTTTTT. As protein: CATPGHPNTGELFF. This rearrangement joins TRBV10-3 to TRBJ2-2, with D perhaps matching TRBD1 (6 bases). CDR1 ENHRY and CDR2 SYGVKD come from the germline V gene. V was cut by 10 bases and J by 0 bases, with 12 bases left in between. The CDR3 has 14 amino acids.

Note on this clone: The sample holds other DNA sequences that translate to the same CDR3. This rearrangement joins TRBV6-6 to TRBJ1-5; D perhaps matches TRBD1 (5 bases). The length of the CDR3 is 14 residues. Germline CDR1 and CDR2: MNHNY and SVGAGI (reference sequence). V gave up 0 bases and J gave up 7 bases, with 10 bases separating them. CDR3 sequence reads: CASSYSQGGQPQHF. For the CDR3, the DNA is TGTGCCAGCAGTTACTCTCAGGGAGGCCAGCCCCAGCATTTT.

This chain uses TRBV6-5 with TRBJ1-1, with D uncertain. CDR3 length equals 15 residues. Germline assignment: CDR1 MNHEY and CDR2 SVGAGI. V lost 0 bases, J lost 2 bases, and 10 bases lay in between. The CDR3 region is CASSYSGRQNTEAFF. In DNA, the CDR3 is TGTGCCAGCAGTTACTCGGGCAGACAAAACACTGAAGCTTTCTTT.

J is TRBJ2-1 and V is TRBV7-8; 10 bases agree with TRBD2. The CDR3 has 14 residues. J lost 7 bases, V lost 1 base, and 1 base had no gene match. Germline V gene data show CDR1 as SGHVS and CDR2 as FQNEAQ. CDR3 sequence (DNA): TGTGCCAGCAGCTTAGAGCGGGAGGGAAATGAGCAGTTCTTC. Amino acids: CASSLEREGNEQFF.

The chain couples TRBV15 to TRBJ2-1; 13 bases fit TRBD2. This CDR3 region has 15 residues. Germline V gene data show CDR1 as LNHNV and CDR2 as YYDKDF (reference sequence). After removal of 3 bases from V and 8 bases from J, the junction contained 4 bases not matched to a gene. Here the CDR3 DNA reads TGTGCCACCAGCAGGACTAGCGGGAGGATCGATGAGCAGTTCTTC. As protein: CATSRTSGRIDEQFF.

The rearrangement joins TRBV10-1 to TRBJ2-7; TRBD1 aligns across 8 bases. Germline V CDR1 and CDR2: WNHNN, SYGVQD (reference sequence). This CDR3 spans 13 amino acids. After removal of 2 bases from V and 3 bases from J, the junction contained 0 bases not matched to a gene. The CDR3 sequence: CASSEGQGYEQYF. The DNA of the CDR3 is TGCGCCAGCAGTGAGGGACAGGGCTACGAGCAGTACTTC.

The J gene is TRBJ2-3, the V gene TRBV6-5; 15 positions match TRBD2. Germline V gene lookup returns CDR1 MNHEY and CDR2 SVGAGI. V was clipped by 8 bases and J by 4 bases; unmatched bases: 4. This CDR3 region has 15 residues. The CDR3 sequence is CASGTSGRLPDTQYF. The CDR3 DNA sequence: TGTGCCAGCGGGACTAGCGGGAGGTTACCAGATACGCAGTATTTT.

The V call is TRBV9, the J call TRBJ2-2; D not resolved. Germline CDR1 SGDLS, CDR2 YYNGEE. CDR3 length equals 13 residues. Trimming stripped 3 bases from V and 2 bases from J, with 5 bases between. This chain's CDR3 is CASSGSNTGELFF. In nucleotides, the CDR3 is TGTGCCAGCAGCGGGAGTAACACCGGGGAGCTGTTTTTT.

The V and J genes are TRBV5-1 and TRBJ1-5; TRBD1 agrees at 7 bases. CDR1 is SGHRS, CDR2 YFSETQ, per germline. The trim removed 2 bases at V and 5 bases at J, leaving 4 bases unmatched. CDR3 length equals 14 residues. The CDR3 DNA reads as TGCGCCAGCAGCTTTACAGGGGAAGATCAGCCCCAGCATTTT. This gives the protein CASSFTGEDQPQHF.

This chain joins TRBV19 and TRBJ1-5, with D perhaps matching TRBD1 (6 bases). The CDR3 contains 16 residues. The germline V and J ends were trimmed by 2 bases and 2 bases, with 13 bases remaining between them. In germline, CDR1 is LNHDA, CDR2 SQIVND (reference sequence). CDR3: CASSINRVRGNQPQHF. As DNA, the CDR3 is TGTGCCAGTAGTATAAACAGGGTAAGAGGCAATCAGCCCCAGCATTTT. The whole variable domain, remainder taken from reference TRBV19 and TRBJ1-5, is DGGITQSPKYLFRKEGQNVTLSCEQNLNHDAMYWYRQDPGQGLRLIYYSQIVNDFQKGDIAEGYSVSREKKESFPLTVTSAQKNPTAFYLCASSINRVRGNQPQHFGDGTRLSIL.